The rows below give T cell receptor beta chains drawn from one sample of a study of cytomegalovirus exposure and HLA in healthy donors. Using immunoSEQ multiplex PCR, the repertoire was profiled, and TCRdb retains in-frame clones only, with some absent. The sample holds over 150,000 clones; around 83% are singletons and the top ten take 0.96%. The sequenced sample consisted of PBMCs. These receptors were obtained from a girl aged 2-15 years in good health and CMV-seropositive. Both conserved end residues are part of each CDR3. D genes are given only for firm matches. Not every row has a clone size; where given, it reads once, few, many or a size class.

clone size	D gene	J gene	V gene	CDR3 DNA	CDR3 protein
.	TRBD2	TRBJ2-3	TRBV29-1	TGCAGCGTTGAAGATGGCGGGAGGGGGCAGTATTTT	CSVEDGGRGQYF
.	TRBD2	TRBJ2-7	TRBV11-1	TGTGCCAGCAGCTTAGGCGGGAGCTCCTACGAGCAGTACTTC	CASSLGGSSYEQYF
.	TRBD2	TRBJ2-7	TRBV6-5	TGTGCCAGCAGTTCGACTAGCGGGAGTCATTACGAGCAGTACTTC	CASSSTSGSHYEQYF
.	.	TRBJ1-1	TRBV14	TGTGCCAGCAGCCAAAGAGGGGAGGACACTGAAGCTTTCTTT	CASSQRGEDTEAFF
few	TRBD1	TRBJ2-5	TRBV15	TGTGCCACCAGCAGCTACAGGGGGCTGGAAGAGACCCAGTACTTC	CATSSYRGLEETQYF
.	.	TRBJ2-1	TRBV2	TGTGCCAGCAGTGAGGAGTCTAGCGCCTCCTACAATGAGCAGTTCTTC	CASSEESSASYNEQFF
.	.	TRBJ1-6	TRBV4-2	TGTGCCAGCAGCCTGGAATTTCACGGGAGCTCCTATAATTCACCCCTCCACTTT	CASSLEFHGSSYNSPLHF
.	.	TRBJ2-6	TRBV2	TGTGCCAGTGCAGGGGCCTCTGGGGCCAACGTCCTGACTTTC	CASAGASGANVLTF
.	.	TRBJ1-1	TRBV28	TGTGCCAGCAGTTTGCTCGGGTTATTAGGCTATTTCAGAATGAACACTGAAGCTTTCTTT	CASSLLGLLGYFRMNTEAFF
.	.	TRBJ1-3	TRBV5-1	TGCGCCAGCAGCTTTGGGAGCTCTGGAAACACCATATATTTT	CASSFGSSGNTIYF
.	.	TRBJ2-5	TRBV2	TGTGCCGGACGAATTGGAAGGGGGGAGACCCAGTACTTC	CAGRIGRGETQYF
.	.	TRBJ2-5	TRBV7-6	TGTGCCAGCAGCTTATCGGGACAAGAGACCCAGTACTTC	CASSLSGQETQYF
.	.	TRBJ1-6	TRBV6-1	TGTGCCAGCAGTGATAACGGACTGAGTAATTCACCCCTCCACTTT	CASSDNGLSNSPLHF
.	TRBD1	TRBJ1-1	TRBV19	TGTGCCAGTATTCTGAGGACAGGGGGAAGTGGGACTGAAGCTTTCTTT	CASILRTGGSGTEAFF
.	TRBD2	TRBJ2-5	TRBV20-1	TGCAGTGCTGTAGCGGGGGAGACCCAGTACTTC	CSAVAGETQYF
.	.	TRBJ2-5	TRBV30	TGTGCCTCGGATCGAGGAGTTGGAGAGACCCAGTACTTC	CASDRGVGETQYF
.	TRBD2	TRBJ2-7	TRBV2	TGTGCCAGCAGTGGGAATAGCGGGAGGCCCCTCTCCTACGAGCAGTACTTC	CASSGNSGRPLSYEQYF
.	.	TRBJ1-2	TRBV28	TGTGCGGCCTATGGCTACACCTTC	CAAYGYTF
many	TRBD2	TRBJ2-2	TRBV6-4	TGTGCCAGCAGTGACTCTAGCGGGAGCACCGGGGAGCTGTTTTTT	CASSDSSGSTGELFF
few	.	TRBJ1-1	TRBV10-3	TGTGCCACATTGGCCGGGGTAGGAACTGAAGCTTTCTTT	CATLAGVGTEAFF